This T cell receptor beta chain was sequenced for a study of shared clonotypes between healthy human individuals. V gave up 7 bases and J gave up 6 bases; unmatched junction bases: 12. Looked up from germline, CDR1 is LNHDA and CDR2 is SQIVND (reference sequence). This CDR3 contains 15 residues. Unsorted samples, those not sorted, used roughly 100 million PBMCs for genomic DNA. In the original workflow: Junction-only sequences without quality scores were provided by ImmunoSEQ, so filtering was different. The protocol was immunoSEQ multiplex PCR, while the TCRdb copy is restricted to in-frame clones and leaves out a portion. V, J and clone size are those of that table, while D and trimming were read from the DNA. The table includes fewer than 550,000 clones, 75% to 80% detected once. A single count supports this clone.

This TCR came from a woman in her forties in good health. Some clones in this sample may be carry-over from other donors' samples. The V and J genes are TRBV19 and TRBJ1-5; 7 bases map to TRBD1. The sequencing input was PBMCs. The CDR3 region has the DNA TGTGCCAGTACCCAGGGACAGAGAGTTGGTCAGCCCCAGCATTTT. This encodes CASTQGQRVGQPQHF.